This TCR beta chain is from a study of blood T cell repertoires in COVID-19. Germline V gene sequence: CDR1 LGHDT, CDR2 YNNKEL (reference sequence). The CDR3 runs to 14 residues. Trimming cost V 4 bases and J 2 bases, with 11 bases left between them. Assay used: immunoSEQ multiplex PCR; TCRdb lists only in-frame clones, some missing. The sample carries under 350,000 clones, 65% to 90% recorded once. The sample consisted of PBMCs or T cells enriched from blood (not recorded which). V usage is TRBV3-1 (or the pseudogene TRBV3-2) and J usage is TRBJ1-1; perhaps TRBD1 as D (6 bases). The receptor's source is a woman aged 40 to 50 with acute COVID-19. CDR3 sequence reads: CASSPGQINTEAFF. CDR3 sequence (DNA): TGTGCCAGCAGCCCAGGACAGATAAACACTGAAGCTTTCTTT.